This TCR beta chain was obtained from a study of cytomegalovirus exposure and HLA in healthy donors. Overall study findings and caveats: The study found most TCR sequences rare, yet found some public TCRs in many donors. In the 120 validation repertoires, a later analysis found that first-cohort TCR clusters tended to co-occur.

A word on this clone: Its matching antigen is unknown.

CDR3 length: 18 residues. CDR1 LNHDA and CDR2 SQIVND come from the germline V gene (reference sequence). The V end was cut by 6 bases, the J end by 4 bases, with 24 bases between. Produced via immunoSEQ multiplex PCR; TCRdb's table is partial and in-frame only. Of 100,000 to 150,000 clones listed, about nine tenths are singletons. This clonotype originated in a man aged 30 to 45 in good health and CMV-seronegative. The J gene is TRBJ2-2, the V gene TRBV19; possible D gene TRBD1, 5 bases. Source material: PBMCs. As DNA, the CDR3 is TGTGCCAGTAGGCAGGGATGGGGCAGGGAAAGGTTCACCGGGGAGCTGTTTTTT. Its translation is CASRQGWGRERFTGELFF.